This T cell receptor (beta chain) came from a study of OX40 agonist ivuxolimab in advanced cancers. The CDR3 length is 16 residues. Trimming took 0 bases from V and 5 from J, leaving 17 bases between them. The germline V gene encodes CDR1 SGHDT and CDR2 YYEEEE. Study-wide points: Average numbers of expanded clones were greater in CD8+ T cells than in CD4+. Circulating CD4+ and CD8+ T cells showed clonal expansion by week 6 at 0.1 to 3.0 mg/kg.

Produced via immunoSEQ multiplex PCR; TCRdb's table is partial and in-frame only. This repertoire shows about 72,000 clones, about 88% found once; its top ten account for around 0.98%. This clone appeared a single time. The antigen remains unidentified. The sequences come from CD4+ or CD8+ T cells sorted from blood, collected in a trial of the OX40 agonist ivuxolimab. The sequence was obtained from an adult with an advanced solid tumor such as melanoma, head and neck, liver or kidney cancer. The chain is built from TRBV5-6 and TRBJ2-5; TRBD1 might be the D (5 bases). The DNA of the CDR3 is TGTGCCAGCAGCTTGGGGGGCAGACTCCTCCCGGAGACCCAGTACTTC. The encoded protein is CASSLGGRLLPETQYF.